Following are 30 T cell receptor beta chains from one sample sequenced in a study of beta chain features in type 1 diabetes. Expressed TCRB transcripts were sequenced because the entire RNA isolate underwent reverse transcription. Produced via immunoSEQ multiplex PCR; TCRdb's table is partial and in-frame only. The top ten hold roughly 2% of the sample, which has about 150,000 clones, 8.5% to 14% seen once. Sequencing was performed on central memory CD4+ T cells from blood. The receptors here all came from a man aged 18 to 30 in good health.

This clone came up a few times. This chain connects TRBV7-2 to TRBJ2-7, with 7 bases aligning to TRBD2. The CDR3 spans 15 residues. Germline trimming cut 1 base from V and 1 base from J; bases unmatched to any gene: 4. Germline CDR1 and CDR2: SGHTA and FQGNSA. Written as DNA, the CDR3 is TGTGCCAGCAGCTTAGGGCAGGGAGGGTCCTACGAGCAGTACTTC. It translates to CASSLGQGGSYEQYF.

The chain is built from TRBV18 and TRBJ2-1; the D gene is possibly TRBD1 (6 bases). The V gene's germline CDR1 is KGHSH and CDR2 LQKENI. The CDR3 length is 14 residues. V lost 4 bases and J 5 bases, leaving 12 bases between the germline ends. CDR3 region: CASSLSGQHNEQFF. DNA of the CDR3: TGTGCCAGCTCACTCTCGGGACAACACAATGAGCAGTTCTTC.

This clone was counted between two and nine times. This chain links TRBV7-9 with TRBJ1-5; 7 nucleotides agree with TRBD1. The ends lost 4 bases at V and 3 bases at J; junction bases unmatched: 6. Germline CDR1 SEHNR, CDR2 FQNEAQ (reference sequence). The CDR3 has 15 residues. The CDR3 loop is CASSSNDRVNQPQHF. CDR3 sequence (DNA): TGTGCCAGCAGCTCAAATGACAGGGTCAATCAGCCCCAGCATTTT.

This chain joins TRBV7-3 and TRBJ1-1; perhaps TRBD1 as D (6 bases). There are 13 residues in the CDR3. Trimming took 5 bases from V and 4 from J, leaving 11 bases between them. The germline gives CDR1 SGHTA, CDR2 FQGTGA. The CDR3 DNA reads as TGTGCCAGCAGCCAGGGGCAGCCCACTGAAGCTTTCTTT. Its protein product is CASSQGQPTEAFF.

This clone was seen a few times. The gene calls are TRBV5-6 and TRBJ1-5, with 8 bases matching TRBD1. This CDR3 has 14 amino acids. Unmatched junction bases numbered 10, after V lost 5 bases and J lost 9 bases. The germline CDR1 and CDR2 sequences are SGHDT and YYEEEE. The CDR3 spells CASRQRTGKGPQHF. CDR3 bases: TGTGCCAGCAGACAAAGGACAGGGAAAGGGCCCCAGCATTTT. Together with reference TRBV5-6 and TRBJ1-5, the CDR3 gives the full variable domain: DAGVTQSPTHLIKTRGQQVTLRCSPKSGHDTVSWYQQALGQGPQFIFQYYEEEERQRGNFPDRFSGHQFPNYSSELNVNALLLGDSALYLCASRQRTGKGPQHFGDGTRLSIL.

The DNA for the CDR3 is TGTGCCAGCAGTACCTTACAGGGACCCTATGGCTACACCTTC. As protein: CASSTLQGPYGYTF. The V and J genes are TRBV6-5 and TRBJ1-2, with a possible D match to TRBD1 (6 bases). Germline CDR1 reads MNHEY; CDR2 reads SVGAGI. The CDR3 covers 14 residues. Trimming stripped 5 bases from V and 4 bases from J, with 14 bases between.

This rearrangement joins TRBV7-2 to TRBJ2-5, with D perhaps TRBD2 (5 bases). The CDR3 length is 15 residues. V lost 3 bases and J 5 bases, leaving 16 bases between the germline ends. Germline V CDR1 and CDR2: SGHTA, FQGNSA. For the CDR3, the DNA is TGTGCCAGCAGCTTGGGCCCAGGAGGCTGGGAGACCCAGTACTTC. Translated, it gives CASSLGPGGWETQYF.

This clone has a handful of counts. The chain joins TRBV6-5 to TRBJ2-5; D unclear. V was trimmed by 0 bases and J by 1 base, leaving 12 bases between them. CDR1 is MNHEY and CDR2 is SVGAGI in the germline V gene. This CDR3 is 16 amino acids long. The CDR3 region has the DNA TGTGCCAGCAGTTACTCGAGTTTTACAGTCCAAGAGACCCAGTACTTC. The encoded protein is CASSYSSFTVQETQYF.

This clone was counted many times. The genes are TRBV9 and TRBJ2-6; D is unresolved. Germline lookup yields CDR1 SGDLS and CDR2 YYNGEE. CDR3 length: 17 residues. V was trimmed by 2 bases and J by 0 bases, leaving 12 bases between them. The CDR3 here is CASSVIWTTSGANVLTF. The DNA for the CDR3 is TGTGCCAGCAGCGTCATATGGACCACCTCTGGGGCCAACGTCCTGACTTTC.

As DNA, the CDR3 is TGTGCCTGGAGTGTTCAAGGGGGCTACTACGAGCAGTACTTC. It codes for CAWSVQGGYYEQYF. V and J are TRBV30 and TRBJ2-7; TRBD1 aligns across 7 bases. Germline V lookup: CDR1 GTSNPN, CDR2 SVGIG (reference sequence). This CDR3 is 14 amino acids long. The V gene end was trimmed by 0 bases and the J gene end by 3 bases; junction bases not matched to a gene: 5.

V and J are TRBV7-2 and TRBJ2-7; the D gene is possibly TRBD1 (8 bases). The CDR3 has 16 residues. The germline V gene has CDR1 SGHTA and CDR2 FQGNSA. Trimming pared 8 bases from V and 6 bases from J, leaving 26 bases between. The CDR3 region has the DNA TGTGCCAGCTGGGAGGGGACAGGCGGATTCGTGAGCGAGCAGTACTTC. Protein sequence: CASWEGTGGFVSEQYF.

This clone has just a few counts. The rearrangement links TRBV9 to TRBJ2-3, with 7 bases lining up with TRBD1. J gave up 5 bases and V 7 bases, and 10 bases lay outside the gene matches. This CDR3 has 14 amino acids. Germline V gene data show CDR1 as SGDLS and CDR2 as YYNGEE. CDR3 amino acids: CASARDSNLDTQYF. The CDR3 bases are TGTGCCAGCGCCAGGGACAGCAACTTAGATACGCAGTATTTT.

This clone came up a few times. This chain joins TRBV6-5 and TRBJ2-5, with D possibly being TRBD1 (6 bases). Between the trimmed V and J ends, which lost 4 bases and 14 bases, there was a span of 17 bases. In germline, CDR1 is MNHEY, CDR2 SVGAGI. This CDR3 region has 12 residues. CDR3 residues: CASSSRQARRYF. In DNA, the CDR3 is TGTGCCAGCAGTTCGCGACAGGCCCGAAGATACTTC.

The chain has TRBV18 and TRBJ2-1; D unresolved. The CDR3 contains 12 residues. With 6 bases removed from V and 7 bases from J, the gap between germline ends came to 10 bases. Per germline, CDR1 KGHSH and CDR2 LQKENI. CDR3 coding DNA: TGTGCCAGCTCGGGCCAATTGAATGAGCAGTTCTTC. Its protein is CASSGQLNEQFF.

This clone has at least ten counts. The same CDR3 can be traced to other DNA sequences in this sample. J is TRBJ1-2 and V is TRBV28; D uncertain. Germline lookup yields CDR1 MDHEN and CDR2 SYDVKM. This CDR3 region has 12 residues. The V end lost 5 bases, the J end lost 1 base, and 5 bases lay between the germline ends. CDR3 amino acids: CASSPSNYGYTF. The CDR3 coding sequence is TGTGCCAGCAGTCCGAGTAACTATGGCTACACCTTC.

This clone showed up many times. The chain couples TRBV30 to TRBJ1-1; D ambiguous. V gave up 8 bases and J gave up 4 bases, with 11 bases separating them. CDR1 GTSNPN and CDR2 SVGIG come from the germline V gene (reference sequence). The CDR3 is 11 amino acids. CDR3 region: CAGGRSTEAFF. The DNA of the CDR3 is TGTGCCGGAGGTAGAAGCACTGAAGCTTTCTTT.

In its sample, this clone was seen a few times. The J gene is TRBJ2-7, the V gene TRBV6-6; TRBD1 matches 9 bases. V was pared by 6 bases and J by 12 bases, with 9 bases of the junction left unmatched. There are 12 residues in the CDR3. In germline, CDR1 is MNHNY, CDR2 SVGAGI (reference sequence). The CDR3, as DNA: TGTGCCAGCAGCCCGGGACAGGGACTGGGGTACTTC. It specifies CASSPGQGLGYF.

V usage is TRBV7-9 and J usage is TRBJ2-1; D might be TRBD2 (5 bases). V gave up 6 bases and J gave up 5 bases, with 17 bases separating them. This CDR3 has 15 residues. CDR1 and CDR2 (germline): SEHNR, FQNEAQ (reference sequence). CDR3 in DNA: TGTGCCAGCAGTTCTAGGGTGAGGGAACACAATGAGCAGTTCTTC. Amino acids: CASSSRVREHNEQFF.

This clone appeared many times. The gene calls are TRBV18 and TRBJ2-5, with D possibly called TRBD1 or TRBD2 (5 bases each). Germline V gives CDR1 KGHSH, CDR2 LQKENI. Between the trimmed V and J ends, which lost 0 bases and 5 bases, there was a span of 10 bases. The CDR3 has 14 amino acids. This chain's CDR3 is CASSPPSWGETQYF. The CDR3 DNA follows: TGTGCCAGCTCACCACCGAGCTGGGGGGAGACCCAGTACTTC.

This clone was seen only a few times. This chain connects TRBV29-1 to TRBJ2-5; D remains ambiguous. Trimming shortened V by 3 bases and J by 5 bases, and 16 bases separated the two germline ends. The CDR3 is 14 residues long. CDR1 and CDR2 from the germline V gene are SQVTM and ANQGSEA. CDR3 nucleotide sequence: TGCAGCGTTGATCAGGACCCCACCGGGGAGACCCAGTACTTC. It specifies CSVDQDPTGETQYF.

This clone was recorded a few times. This chain links TRBV28 with TRBJ1-6; D is unclear. Germline CDR1 MDHEN, CDR2 SYDVKM. V lost 5 bases and J 13 bases, leaving 18 bases between the germline ends. The CDR3 has 14 amino acids. CDR3 coding DNA: TGTGCCAGCAGTCGAGGATCTCTGACTCTGCCCCTCCACTTT. This codes for CASSRGSLTLPLHF.

The rearrangement links TRBV4-2 to TRBJ2-1; D unclear. Per germline, CDR1 LGHNA and CDR2 YNFKEQ. V lost 7 bases, J lost 7 bases, and 8 bases lay in between. The CDR3 extends over 11 amino acids. The CDR3 DNA is TGTGCCAGCACAGCCGAGAATGAGCAGTTCTTC. Amino acids: CASTAENEQFF.

CDR3 sequence reads: CSLEGLAEGTQYF. CDR3 DNA sequence: TGCAGTTTGGAGGGTCTAGCAGAGGGGACCCAGTACTTC. The chain joins TRBV29-1 to TRBJ2-5, with D possibly being TRBD2 (6 bases). From germline, CDR1 is SQVTM and CDR2 ANQGSEA. CDR3 length: 13 amino acids.

This clone has a handful of counts. The chain joins TRBV10-3 to TRBJ1-4; 9 bases agree with TRBD1. The J segment lost 8 bases and the V segment lost 9 bases, leaving 10 bases of the junction unmatched. This CDR3 is 14 amino acids long. Looked up from germline, CDR1 is ENHRY and CDR2 is SYGVKD. Here the CDR3 reads CAISFDRGGEKLFF. CDR3 sequence (DNA): TGTGCCATTTCCTTCGACAGGGGGGGAGAAAAACTGTTTTTT.

The chain couples TRBV7-8 to TRBJ2-1; 11 bases are a match to TRBD1. Germline assignment: CDR1 SGHVS and CDR2 FQNEAQ. V lost 2 bases and J lost 16; bases outside the gene matches: 4. CDR3 size: 12 residues. In nucleotides, the CDR3 is TGTGCCAGCAGCTTACGGACAGGGGGCGCCTTCTTC. Translated: CASSLRTGGAFF.

This chain links TRBV10-3 with TRBJ2-4; 9 nucleotides line up with TRBD1. CDR1 and CDR2 (germline): ENHRY, SYGVKD. The CDR3 has 13 amino acids. Germline trimming cut 8 bases from V and 6 bases from J; bases unmatched to any gene: 5. Here the CDR3 reads CAISGTGRNIQYF. The DNA for the CDR3 is TGTGCCATCTCGGGGACAGGGAGAAACATTCAGTACTTC.

This clone was counted a few times. The rearrangement uses TRBV10-3 and TRBJ2-3; TRBD2 agrees at 9 bases. The germline V gene encodes CDR1 ENHRY and CDR2 SYGVKD. The V gene end was trimmed by 3 bases and the J gene end by 5 bases; junction bases not matched to a gene: 6. This CDR3 has 15 amino acids. CDR3 bases: TGTGCCATCAGTGAAGGGGGACTAGCCATAGATACGCAGTATTTT. This encodes CAISEGGLAIDTQYF.

This clone occurred many times. J is TRBJ2-5 and V is TRBV7-2; D is uncertain. The V end lost 5 bases, the J end lost 5 bases, and 15 bases lay between the germline ends. There are 14 residues in the CDR3. In germline, CDR1 is SGHTA, CDR2 FQGNSA. The chain's CDR3 is CASSPQALGETQYF. CDR3 sequence (DNA): TGTGCCAGCAGCCCTCAGGCTCTCGGGGAGACCCAGTACTTC.

This clone came up a few times. This chain joins TRBV29-1 and TRBJ1-1; no definite D call. V was clipped by 4 bases and J by 4 bases, with 7 bases between them. Germline V gives CDR1 SQVTM, CDR2 ANQGSEA. The CDR3 consists of 11 residues. In DNA form, the CDR3 reads TGCAGCGTTGCGGGTTCCACTGAAGCTTTCTTT. Protein product: CSVAGSTEAFF.

The chain recombines TRBV11-2 with TRBJ2-2, with D tentatively TRBD1 (6 bases). CDR1 SGHAT and CDR2 FQNNGV come from the germline V gene. The CDR3 consists of 14 residues. With 7 bases removed from V and 6 bases from J, the gap between germline ends came to 15 bases. The DNA for the CDR3 is TGTGCCAGCAAGGGGACACCCATCGCCGGGGAGCTGTTTTTT. Its protein is CASKGTPIAGELFF.